Described below is a single T cell receptor (beta chain) sequence and its context. The antigen remains unidentified. CDR1 is SEHNR and CDR2 is FQNEAQ in the germline V gene (reference sequence). V shed 2 bases and J 0 bases; nucleotides not matched to a gene: 1. This CDR3 comprises 17 residues. Repertoires were generated with immunoSEQ multiplex PCR, while TCRdb's copy carries only in-frame clones and drops some. Among approximately 140,000 clones listed, more than 90% were seen once. The data stem from a study of T cell responses to AZD1222 COVID-19 vaccine. Findings and limits, study-wide: Nearly half of spike-specific TCRs reportedly go after variant regions that carry no mutations. Clonal diversity was possibly underestimated; the donors were predominantly white British and more often female.

This clonotype originated in an adult who received the AZD1222 COVID-19 vaccine. V gene TRBV7-9 combines with J gene TRBJ2-2; 12 nucleotides match TRBD2. This sample comprised peripheral blood, obtained 28 days after the second AZD1222 dose. The CDR3 region is CASSLLAGGPNTGELFF. DNA for the CDR3: TGTGCCAGCAGCTTACTAGCGGGAGGGCCGAACACCGGGGAGCTGTTTTTT.